This passage covers 3 T cell receptor beta chains from one sample sequenced in a study of blood T cell repertoires in COVID-19. Assay used: immunoSEQ multiplex PCR; TCRdb lists only in-frame clones, some missing. The table shows over 300,000 clones, with nearly 90% occurring only once. The source material was PBMCs or T cells enriched from blood (not recorded which). The receptors originated from a woman in her thirties who had recovered from COVID-19.

The chain couples TRBV4-1 to TRBJ1-5, with 9 bases lining up with TRBD1. The CDR3 sequence is 16 residues long. Germline CDR1 reads MGHRA; CDR2 reads YSYEKL. V shed 3 bases and J 6 bases; nucleotides not matched to a gene: 9. This CDR3 reads CASSHRGQGDAQPQHF. CDR3 nucleotide sequence: TGCGCCAGCAGCCATAGGGGACAGGGTGACGCTCAGCCCCAGCATTTT.

This chain connects TRBV5-6 to TRBJ1-2; 8 nucleotides match TRBD1. Germline CDR1 SGHDT, CDR2 YYEEEE. V trimming: 4 bases; J trimming: 8 bases; junction bases outside the gene matches: 19. The CDR3 sequence is 17 residues long. For the CDR3, the DNA is TGTGCCAGCAGCCGACTAGGGGGAGAGGACAGGGAGGGCGGCTACACCTTC. Encoded protein: CASSRLGGEDREGGYTF.

The rearrangement joins TRBV27 to TRBJ1-2, with TRBD1 as a possible D gene (5 bases). The V end lost 2 bases, the J end lost 4 bases, and 23 bases lay between the germline ends. The germline V gene has CDR1 MNHEY and CDR2 SMNVEV (reference sequence). The CDR3 covers 18 residues. The CDR3, as DNA: TGTGCCAGCAGTTTAATGGCGGTGAAGGGGAATTTTGGCTATGGCTACACCTTC. As protein: CASSLMAVKGNFGYGYTF.